The clone carrying this T cell receptor beta chain was seen ten or more times. Its antigen is unidentified. The authors made TCR cDNA by 5'RACE template switching, adding a universal primer site and UMIs. TCRdb recomputed calls from the 5' RACE reads with MiXCR, one row per CDR3 protein. This table holds a few hundred thousand distinct CDR3 sequences, 2.5% to 3.5% found once. The data derive from a study of T cells after yellow fever vaccination. Whole-study results and caveats: Some clonotypes were seen in both the CD4 and the CD8 compartments. These made up a small share and likely arose from convergent recombination.

The receptor was isolated from a man between 18 and 35 years old who received the YFV17D yellow fever vaccine. The sequencing here drew on CD4+ T cells sorted from PBMCs, taken 10 days after the yellow fever booster vaccination.

The DNA of the CDR3 is TGTGCCACCAGTGATTATTACGGCTACACCTTC. Its protein product is CATSDYYGYTF. J is TRBJ1-2 and V is TRBV24-1; D ambiguous. This CDR3 has 11 amino acids. The ends were cut back, 2 bases at V and 8 bases at J, with 5 bases in the middle. CDR1 KGHDR and CDR2 SFDVKD come from the germline V gene.